A selection of T cell receptor beta chains follows, all from one sample in a study of beta chain features in type 1 diabetes. Produced via immunoSEQ multiplex PCR; TCRdb's table is partial and in-frame only. The sample records under 850,000 clones, roughly 13% being singletons. Material: naive CD4+ T cells from blood. These receptors were taken from a man aged 18-30 years with type 1 diabetes. The CDR3 runs from the conserved cysteine through the conserved F or W. The D gene is left open where the match is weak. The size field is filled for only some rows; it gives once, few, many or a size class.

size	V	J	D	CDR3	DNA
few	TRBV30	TRBJ1-2	NA	CAWRGRGYGYTF	TGTGCCTGGAGGGGGCGAGGCTATGGCTACACCTTC
NA	TRBV28	TRBJ2-3	NA	CASSLGETDTQYF	TGTGCCAGCAGTTTAGGGGAGACAGATACGCAGTATTTT
few	TRBV9	TRBJ2-1	TRBD2	CASSGLSMGGGPYNEQFF	TGTGCCAGCAGCGGACTTAGTATGGGCGGGGGGCCCTACAATGAGCAGTTCTTC
NA	TRBV6-5	TRBJ2-7	NA	CASMGAGEQYF	TGTGCCAGCATGGGGGCTGGGGAGCAGTACTTC
few	TRBV5-1	TRBJ1-1	NA	CASSLATSRDTEAFF	TGCGCCAGCAGCTTGGCTACCTCAAGGGACACTGAAGCTTTCTTT
few	TRBV7-9	TRBJ1-3	NA	CASSLANPRGNTIYF	TGTGCCAGCAGCTTAGCAAACCCCCGAGGCAACACCATATATTTT
few	TRBV18	TRBJ1-4	NA	CASSPGGELFF	TGTGCCAGCTCACCAGGGGGTGAACTGTTTTTT
NA	TRBV30	TRBJ1-5	TRBD1	CALGQGASQPQHF	TGTGCCTTGGGACAGGGGGCGAGTCAGCCCCAGCATTTT
few	TRBV2	TRBJ1-2	NA	CASSASRITTHGYTF	TGTGCCAGCAGCGCCTCCCGGATTACCACCCATGGCTACACCTTC
few	TRBV30	TRBJ1-2	NA	CAWSSGTAYGYTF	TGTGCCTGGAGTTCCGGGACGGCCTATGGCTACACCTTC
NA	TRBV29-1	TRBJ2-3	NA	CSAILAGDTQYF	TGCAGCGCGATTTTGGCGGGAGATACGCAGTATTTT
NA	TRBV19	TRBJ1-2	NA	CASSIPLYGYTF	TGTGCCAGTAGTATCCCACTCTATGGCTACACCTTC
NA	TRBV10-3	TRBJ2-7	TRBD1	CAISEGQVYEQYF	TGTGCCATCAGTGAGGGACAGGTCTACGAGCAGTACTTC
NA	TRBV11-2	TRBJ2-3	NA	CASSHQSSTDTQYF	TGTGCCAGCAGCCACCAGTCTAGCACAGATACGCAGTATTTT
few	TRBV30	TRBJ2-1	TRBD2	CAWSVGVSGGVSYNEQFF	TGTGCCTGGAGTGTAGGGGTTAGCGGGGGCGTTTCCTACAATGAGCAGTTCTTC